Following are 5 T cell receptor beta chains from one sample sequenced in a study of blood T cell repertoires in COVID-19. TCRdb keeps only in-frame clones here, not all; method: immunoSEQ multiplex PCR. The sample has around 300,000 clones, about 87% seen once. The specimen was peripheral blood. These receptors all stem from a middle-aged woman with acute or convalescent COVID-19.

The V gene is TRBV5-1, the J gene TRBJ1-1; 12 nucleotides agree with TRBD1. CDR1 SGHRS and CDR2 YFSETQ come from the germline V gene. With V trimmed by 4 bases and J by 0 bases, 7 bases remained unmatched. The CDR3 contains 17 residues. CDR3 sequence: CASSPGTGGNMNTEAFF. The CDR3 DNA reads as TGCGCCAGCAGCCCTGGGACAGGGGGCAACATGAACACTGAAGCTTTCTTT.

This chain uses TRBV2 with TRBJ2-3, with 7 bases that match TRBD2. V gave up 7 bases and J gave up 0 bases; unmatched junction bases: 16. Germline V lookup: CDR1 SNHLY, CDR2 FYNNEI. The CDR3 sequence is 18 residues long. The CDR3 nucleotides read TGTGCCAGCACCTATTCACGGGGGGAACACACTAGCACAGATACGCAGTATTTT. Translating it yields CASTYSRGEHTSTDTQYF.

This chain uses TRBV20-1 with TRBJ1-5; D is uncertain. Germline lookup yields CDR1 DFQATT and CDR2 SNEGSKA (reference sequence). V lost 3 bases, J lost 3 bases, and 6 bases lay in between. The CDR3 loop spans 12 amino acids. As DNA, the CDR3 is TGCAGTGCTAGTCAGGTCAATCAGCCCCAGCATTTT. Its translation is CSASQVNQPQHF.

Details on this clone: Other DNA sequences within the sample encode an identical CDR3. The rearrangement links TRBV2 to TRBJ1-5; no reliable D call. Germline V gene sequence: CDR1 SNHLY, CDR2 FYNNEI. This CDR3 spans 13 amino acids. V dropped 0 bases and J dropped 6 bases, with 6 bases sitting between them. The CDR3 DNA follows: TGTGCCAGCAGTGAAGCGCGGGGTCAGCCCCAGCATTTT. Protein sequence: CASSEARGQPQHF.

This chain links TRBV27 with TRBJ2-1, with 7 bases matching TRBD1. The junction had 5 bases not matched to a gene; V was cut back by 10 bases and J by 2 bases. The germline CDR1 and CDR2 sequences are MNHEY and SMNVEV (reference sequence). This CDR3 has 13 residues. CDR3 residues: CATRQGPYNEQFF. In nucleotides, the CDR3 is TGTGCCACCCGACAGGGCCCCTACAATGAGCAGTTCTTC.